This T cell receptor (beta chain) was documented in a study of T cell repertoires in cytomegalovirus infection. Trimming pared 7 bases from V and 2 bases from J, leaving 11 bases between. Germline-derived CDR1 and CDR2 are LNHDA and SQIVND (reference sequence). The CDR3 covers 14 residues. Study-wide points: Dominant in the ex vivo response were TCR beta clonotypes restricted by HLA-C and specific for CMV.

This clonotype was seen a few times. The antigen remains unidentified. Using its own MiXCR run on the reads, TCRdb lists one record per CDR3 protein. This table holds approximately 200,000 distinct CDR3 sequences, approximately 22% found once. The chain has TRBV19 and TRBJ2-2; the D is unclear. The clonotype comes from a human donor in good health (CMV status not recorded). Some clones in this sample may be carry-over from other donors' samples. The sequenced material came from CD8+ T cells from PBMCs. Here the CDR3 reads CASMLGLNTGELFF. The DNA for the CDR3 is TGTGCCAGTATGCTAGGTCTCAACACCGGGGAGCTGTTTTTT.